Listed below are T cell receptor beta chains from one sample, sequenced in a study of tumor-infiltrating lymphocytes in primary liver carcinoma. TCRdb reprocessed the multiplex PCR reads via MiXCR and lists one record per CDR3 protein. The sample holds almost 200,000 distinct CDR3 sequences; roughly two thirds are singletons and the top ten take approximately 6.5%. Material for sequencing was peripheral blood. These receptors were taken from a woman in her sixties or seventies with primary liver carcinoma and hepatitis B virus infection. Each CDR3 is given with its conserved first and last residue. The D gene is left open where the match is weak. Clone size is shown for a subset of rows, as once, few, many or a class of expanded clone.

abundance	j_gene	v_gene	d_gene	CDR3aa	CDR3nt
once	TRBJ2-1	TRBV29-1	NA	CSVGQEYSEQFF	TGCAGCGTTGGACAGGAATACAGTGAGCAGTTCTTC
NA	TRBJ2-3	TRBV7-9	NA	CASSPFSGGTDTQYF	TGTGCCAGCAGCCCGTTTAGCGGCGGCACAGATACGCAGTATTTT
NA	TRBJ1-5	TRBV6-6	NA	CPSRGDGGSNQPQHF	TGTCCCAGCAGGGGAGACGGGGGGAGTAATCAGCCCCAGCATTTT
many	TRBJ2-1	TRBV29-1	TRBD2	CSVGLAGWFNEQFF	TGCAGCGTTGGTCTAGCGGGATGGTTCAATGAGCAGTTCTTC
NA	TRBJ2-7	TRBV11-2	NA	CASTQTGPSSYDQYF	TGTGCCAGCACCCAGACCGGGCCGAGCTCCTACGACCAGTACTTC
once	TRBJ2-7	TRBV6-2/TRBV6-3	TRBD1	CASAFRQGRNYEQYF	TGTGCCAGTGCCTTTCGACAGGGGCGAAACTACGAGCAGTACTTC
NA	TRBJ2-3	TRBV11-2	NA	CACNSTVHAQYF	TGTGCCTGCAACTCGACTGTTCATGCGCAGTATTTT
NA	TRBJ1-5	TRBV12-3/TRBV12-4	TRBD1	CASSRDRGFDQPQHF	TGTGCCAGCAGTCGCGACAGGGGGTTTGATCAGCCCCAGCATTTT
many	TRBJ2-7	TRBV14	NA	CASSQVGQPTEQYF	TGTGCCAGCAGCCAAGTTGGGCAGCCAACCGAGCAGTACTTC
many	TRBJ2-5	TRBV7-8	NA	CASSSALLGAEETQYF	TGTGCCAGCAGCTCAGCCCTACTGGGGGCGGAGGAGACCCAGTACTTC
few	TRBJ2-7	TRBV7-8	TRBD2	CASSVTSVYEQYF	TGTGCCAGCAGCGTGACTAGCGTCTACGAGCAGTACTTC
NA	TRBJ1-4	TRBV20-1	NA	CSARDARARGEKLFF	TGCAGTGCTAGAGATGCGCGGGCGAGGGGTGAAAAACTGTTTTTT
NA	TRBJ1-1	TRBV7-9	NA	CASSYRQYTEAFF	TGTGCCAGCAGCTACCGACAGTACACTGAAGCTTTCTTT
NA	TRBJ2-2	TRBV6-5	NA	CASSQSLVGVTGDLFF	TGTGCCAGCAGTCAGTCGCTAGTGGGAGTTACCGGGGACCTGTTTTTT
NA	TRBJ2-1	TRBV6-5	NA	CASSRRSSCNEQFF	TGTGCCAGTAGCCGAAGGAGCTCCTGCAATGAGCAGTTCTTC
NA	TRBJ1-5	TRBV11-2	NA	CASDLRPRQTNQPQDF	TGTGCCAGCGACTTAAGGCCTCGACAGACCAATCAGCCCCAGGATTTT
NA	TRBJ1-2	TRBV6-1	NA	CASSEQGTIAVGYGYTF	TGTGCCAGCAGTGAACAAGGGACCATCGCCGTGGGCTATGGCTACACCTTC
NA	TRBJ2-1	TRBV11-2	NA	CASSLDWVGEQFF	TGTGCCAGCAGTTTAGACTGGGTAGGAGAGCAGTTCTTC
NA	TRBJ2-3	TRBV11-3	TRBD2	CTSSLREEEYF	TGTACCAGCAGTTTACGGGAGGAGGAGTATTTT
many	TRBJ2-6	TRBV12-3/TRBV12-4	NA	CASSSGGTGANVLTF	TGTGCCAGCAGTTCTGGGGGAACTGGGGCCAACGTCCTGACTTTC
once	TRBJ1-1	TRBV6-1	NA	CASGRVASTEASF	TGTGCCAGCGGAAGGGTTGCATCCACTGAAGCTTCCTTT
NA	TRBJ1-6	TRBV25-1	NA	CASSNGVNSPLHF	TGTGCCAGCAGTAACGGGGTCAATTCACCCCTCCACTTT
few	TRBJ2-1	TRBV5-1	TRBD2	CASSLDGGRALTSSYNEQFF	TGCGCCAGCAGCTTGGATGGCGGGAGGGCTCTTACAAGCTCCTACAATGAGCAGTTCTTC
many	TRBJ2-1	TRBV5-4	TRBD2	CASTPTGLAGIEQFF	TGTGCCAGCACCCCAACGGGACTAGCGGGTATTGAGCAGTTCTTC
NA	TRBJ2-2	TRBV12-5	NA	CGSGYNTGELFF	TGTGGTAGCGGTTATAACACCGGGGAGCTGTTTTTT
few	TRBJ2-7	TRBV7-9	NA	CASSLAGAGLYEQYF	TGTGCCAGCAGCTTAGCGGGGGCAGGGTTGTACGAGCAGTACTTC
NA	TRBJ2-2	TRBV11-2	NA	CAGSLMQVLNTGELFF	TGTGCCGGCAGCTTAATGCAGGTGTTGAACACCGGGGAGCTGTTTTTT
many	TRBJ2-7	TRBV6-5	TRBD2	CASRYSSGTGEQYF	TGTGCCAGCAGGTATTCTAGCGGGACCGGCGAGCAGTACTTC
NA	TRBJ2-2	TRBV7-9	NA	CASSWYVGATGELFF	TGTGCCAGCAGCTGGTACGTAGGGGCCACCGGGGAGCTGTTTTTT
once	TRBJ2-1	TRBV2	NA	CASRLGLQNEQFF	TGTGCCAGCAGGCTAGGACTCCAGAATGAGCAGTTCTTC
NA	TRBJ2-1	TRBV11-2	NA	CASSWVGGRNGQFF	TGTGCCAGCAGCTGGGTCGGGGGAAGGAATGGGCAGTTCTTC
NA	TRBJ1-5	TRBV19	NA	CASSMGGRGGNQPQHF	TGTGCCAGTAGTATGGGGGGAAGGGGGGGTAATCAGCCCCAGCATTTT
many	TRBJ2-3	TRBV12-3/TRBV12-4	TRBD1	CASSRYRDPKGATDTQYF	TGTGCCAGCAGTCGTTACCGGGACCCAAAGGGGGCCACAGATACGCAGTATTTT
NA	TRBJ2-7	TRBV11-2	NA	CASSYRAGRREQYF	TGTGCCAGCAGCTACCGGGCAGGCAGGAGAGAGCAGTACTTC
NA	TRBJ2-7	TRBV5-1	NA	CASNIDRFSYEQYF	TGCGCCAGCAACATCGACCGATTCTCCTACGAGCAGTACTTC
NA	TRBJ2-1	TRBV28	TRBD2	CASKGGRGSTGEQFF	TGTGCCAGCAAGGGCGGGAGGGGGTCGACGGGTGAGCAGTTCTTC
NA	TRBJ2-5	TRBV7-9	TRBD2	CGRSTIAGGGETQYF	TGTGGCCGCAGCACAATAGCGGGAGGCGGGGAGACCCAGTACTTC
NA	TRBJ2-7	TRBV6-6	NA	CASSPRSSSYEQYF	TGTGCCAGCAGTCCCAGGTCGAGCTCCTACGAGCAGTACTTC
NA	TRBJ1-1	TRBV6-5	NA	CAISYMGGSTEAFF	TGTGCCATCAGTTACATGGGGGGGAGCACTGAAGCCTTCTTT
NA	TRBJ1-1	TRBV7-9	NA	CASSLVLNTEASF	TGTGCCAGCAGCTTAGTCCTTAACACTGAAGCTTCCTTT
NA	TRBJ1-3	TRBV12-3/TRBV12-4	NA	CASRRGCGNTIYF	TGTGCCAGCCGTCGGGGGTGTGGAAACACCATATATTTT
few	TRBJ2-2	TRBV5-1	TRBD2	CASSELAGANTGELFF	TGCGCCAGCAGCGAACTAGCGGGAGCGAACACCGGGGAGCTGTTTTTT